The 3 T cell receptor beta chains reported below all come from one sample, sequenced in a study of blood T cell repertoires in COVID-19 (dated by TCRdb to 2020 to 2022). Library prep was done by the immunoSEQ multiplex PCR assay. The source is immuneACCESS, and TCRdb retained only in-frame sequences with V and J called. Part of the clones is not carried over; for the studies checked, unresolved V genes explain less than half of this, and the remainder is unexplained. The sample table records around 330,000 clones; 88% of these occur just once. The biggest ten clones account for roughly 1.7% of the sample. The sample consisted of peripheral blood. These receptors all come from a young woman with COVID-19, enrolled during active disease.

This rearrangement joins TRBV5-1 to TRBJ1-1, with TRBD1 as a possible D gene (5 bases). The germline CDR1 and CDR2 sequences are SGHRS and YFSETQ. Trimming left V 0 bases short and J 4 bases short, with 22 bases between. The CDR3 totals 18 residues. The CDR3, as DNA: TGCGCCAGCAGCTTGGAAGTTAACTGGGGCCGTCCGGGCACTGAAGCTTTCTTT. Its translation: CASSLEVNWGRPGTEAFF.

The chain links TRBV27 to TRBJ1-1, with 7 bases fitting TRBD1. Trimming removed 6 bases from V and 6 bases from J; junction bases left unmatched: 10. Germline CDR1 MNHEY, CDR2 SMNVEV (reference sequence). This CDR3 has 14 amino acids. The DNA for the CDR3 is TGTGCCAGCAGAAACAGGGGTAATTACGCTGAAGCTTTCTTT. Translating gives CASRNRGNYAEAFF.

The J gene is TRBJ2-7, the V gene TRBV5-5; D is uncertain. This CDR3 contains 14 residues. CDR1 SGHKS and CDR2 YYEKEE come from the germline V gene (reference sequence). V dropped 1 base and J dropped 2 bases, with 10 bases sitting between them. The CDR3 region is CASSLWSSAYEQYF. For the CDR3, the DNA is TGTGCCAGCAGCTTGTGGTCCTCGGCCTACGAGCAGTACTTC.